A selection of T cell receptor beta chains follows, all from one sample in a study of Graves' ophthalmopathy and Graves' hyperthyroidism. TCRdb processed the multiplex PCR reads anew with MiXCR; each CDR3 protein has one entry. The table lists a few hundred thousand distinct CDR3 sequences, about 18% of them singletons. The material sequenced was peripheral blood. The receptors originated from an adult woman with stable Graves' hyperthyroidism. The CDR3 runs from the conserved cysteine through the conserved F or W. The order of the fields is V gene, J gene, clone size, D gene, CDR3 protein, CDR3 DNA. D genes are given only for firm matches. The size field is filled for only some rows; it gives once, few, many or a size class.

>TRBV20-1|TRBJ1-1|many|NA
CSAKTIGPRSTEAFF
TGCAGTGCCAAGACCATCGGGCCCCGGAGCACTGAAGCTTTCTTT
>TRBV3-1|TRBJ2-1|few|NA
CASSQARDYYNEQFF
TGTGCCAGCAGCCAAGCGAGAGATTATTACAATGAGCAGTTCTTC
>TRBV7-9|TRBJ1-1|many|NA
CASSPVISQGGTEAFF
TGTGCCAGCAGCCCGGTAATTTCACAAGGTGGCACTGAAGCTTTCTTT
>TRBV12-3/TRBV12-4|TRBJ1-5|many|TRBD1
CASSPGTGYNQPQHF
TGTGCCAGCAGCCCCGGGACAGGGTATAATCAGCCCCAGCATTTT
>TRBV14|TRBJ2-7|NA|NA
CASSQDYWGASYEQYF
TGTGCCAGCAGCCAAGATTACTGGGGGGCTTCCTACGAGCAGTACTTC
>TRBV12-5|TRBJ1-1|many|NA
CASGSWQGEAFF
TGTGCTAGTGGTTCCTGGCAGGGGGAAGCTTTCTTT
>TRBV3-1|TRBJ2-7|many|NA
CASSQGALDYEQYF
TGTGCCAGCAGCCAAGGGGCGCTTGACTACGAGCAGTACTTC
>TRBV27|TRBJ2-5|many|TRBD1
CASSFTPIYVRQGRGTQYF
TGTGCCAGCAGTTTCACCCCCATATATGTCCGACAGGGGAGAGGGACCCAGTACTTC
>TRBV6-5|TRBJ2-7|many|NA
CASSYSDGSYEQYF
TGTGCCAGCAGTTACTCGGACGGGAGTTACGAGCAGTACTTC
>TRBV6-1|TRBJ1-3|many|NA
CASSLSVAGGNTIYF
TGTGCCAGCAGTCTTAGCGTCGCCGGTGGAAACACCATATATTTT
>TRBV6-1|TRBJ1-1|NA|NA
CASRIQGRRSEAFF
TGTGCCAGCAGGATTCAGGGTCGTCGCTCTGAAGCTTTCTTT
>TRBV7-9|TRBJ2-5|once|NA
CASSLPGNGGETQYF
TGTGCCAGCAGCTTACCTGGGAATGGAGGAGAGACCCAGTACTTC
>TRBV5-1|TRBJ2-5|many|NA
CASSLNARTEETQYF
TGCGCCAGCAGCTTGAACGCACGGACTGAAGAGACCCAGTACTTC
>TRBV14|TRBJ2-7|many|TRBD2
CASSQRWEGTYEQYF
TGTGCCAGCAGCCAAAGGTGGGAGGGAACCTACGAGCAGTACTTC
>TRBV4-1|TRBJ1-2|NA|TRBD1
CASSQVTRGRRNYGYTF
TGCGCCAGCAGCCAAGTTACCAGGGGGCGCCGAAACTATGGCTACACCTTC
>TRBV28|TRBJ1-6|many|NA
CASKGEVWSPLHF
TGTGCCAGCAAAGGGGAGGTTTGGTCACCCCTCCACTTT
>TRBV24-1|TRBJ1-1|many|NA
CATSDLHGTAFF
TGTGCCACCAGTGATTTGCACGGGACGGCTTTCTTT
>TRBV24-1|TRBJ2-2|few|TRBD1
CATSDPGQGPGELFF
TGTGCCACCAGTGACCCTGGACAGGGCCCCGGGGAGCTGTTTTTT
>TRBV7-8|TRBJ2-7|NA|TRBD2
CASSVHSGKSYEQYF
TGTGCCAGCAGCGTCCATAGCGGGAAGTCCTACGAGCAGTACTTC
>TRBV13|TRBJ2-7|many|TRBD1
CASSPGGGQAYEQYF
TGTGCCAGCAGCCCCGGAGGGGGACAGGCCTACGAGCAGTACTTC
>TRBV15|TRBJ2-7|many|NA
CATSRGGRSYEQYF
TGTGCCACCAGCAGGGGCGGGCGCTCCTACGAGCAGTACTTC
>TRBV10-1|TRBJ1-2|many|NA
CASSESPNYGYTF
TGCGCCAGCAGTGAGTCACCGAACTATGGCTACACCTTC
>TRBV27|TRBJ2-7|many|NA
CASRQALGLSGWNEQYF
TGTGCCAGCAGACAAGCCTTGGGACTCTCTGGTTGGAACGAGCAGTACTTC
>TRBV12-3/TRBV12-4|TRBJ2-2|many|NA
CASLGPGELFF
TGTGCCAGCTTGGGACCCGGGGAGCTGTTTTTT
>TRBV12-3/TRBV12-4|TRBJ2-7|many|NA
CASSLAFPYEQYF
TGTGCCAGCAGTTTAGCCTTCCCCTACGAGCAGTACTTC
>TRBV7-2|TRBJ1-1|NA|TRBD1
CASRRTGATEAFF
TGTGCCAGCAGGCGGACAGGCGCCACTGAAGCTTTCTTT
>TRBV28|TRBJ1-5|NA|NA
CASSLSDSGRWPQHF
TGTGCCAGCAGTTTATCGGACAGCGGGCGGTGGCCCCAGCATTTT
>TRBV28|TRBJ2-4|few|NA
CASSLVGGDIQYF
TGTGCCAGCAGTTTAGTAGGGGGGGACATTCAGTACTTC
>TRBV7-9|TRBJ1-6|many|NA
CASSSWTDLHNSPLHF
TGTGCCAGCAGTTCTTGGACTGACCTTCATAATTCACCCCTCCACTTT
>TRBV6-7|TRBJ1-1|many|NA
CASSYSIPTNTEAFF
TGTGCCAGCAGTTACTCCATACCCACGAACACTGAAGCTTTCTTT
>TRBV4-1|TRBJ1-6|many|NA
CASSQKDIGNSPLHF
TGCGCCAGCAGCCAGAAGGACATCGGGAATTCACCCCTCCACTTT
>TRBV2|TRBJ2-2|many|TRBD2
CASRLASNTGELFF
TGTGCCAGTCGACTAGCGTCGAACACCGGGGAGCTGTTTTTT